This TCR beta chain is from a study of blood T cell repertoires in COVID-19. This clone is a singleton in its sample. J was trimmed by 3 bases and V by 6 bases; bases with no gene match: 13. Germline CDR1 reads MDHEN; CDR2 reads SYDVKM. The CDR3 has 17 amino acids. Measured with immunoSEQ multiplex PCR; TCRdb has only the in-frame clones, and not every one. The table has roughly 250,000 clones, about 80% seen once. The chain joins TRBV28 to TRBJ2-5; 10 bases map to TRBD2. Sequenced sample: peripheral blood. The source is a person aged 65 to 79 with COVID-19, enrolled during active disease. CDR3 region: CASSALTTSGPKETQYF. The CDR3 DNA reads TGTGCCAGCAGCGCCCTTACGACTAGCGGGCCCAAAGAGACCCAGTACTTC.